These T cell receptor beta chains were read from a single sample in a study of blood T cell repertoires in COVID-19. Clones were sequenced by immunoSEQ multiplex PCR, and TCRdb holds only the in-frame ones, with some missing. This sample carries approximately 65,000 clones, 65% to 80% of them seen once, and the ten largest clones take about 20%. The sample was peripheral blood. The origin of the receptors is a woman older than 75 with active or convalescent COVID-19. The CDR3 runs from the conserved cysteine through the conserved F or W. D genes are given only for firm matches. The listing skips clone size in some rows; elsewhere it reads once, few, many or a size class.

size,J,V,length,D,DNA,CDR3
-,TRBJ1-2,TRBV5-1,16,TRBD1,TGCGCCAGCAGCCAAGCTCGACAGGGGGTTAACTATGGCTACACCTTC,CASSQARQGVNYGYTF
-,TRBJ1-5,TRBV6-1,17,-,TGTGCCAGCAGTGATGCTGATGGGCTTTCCGTGAAGCAGCCCCAGCATTTT,CASSDADGLSVKQPQHF
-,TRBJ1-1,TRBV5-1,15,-,TGCGCCAGCAGCTTGGGAGGTATGGGGAACACTGAAGCTTTCTTT,CASSLGGMGNTEAFF
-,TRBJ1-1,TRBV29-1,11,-,TGCAGCGTTGTGCGGATCACTGAAGCTTTCTTT,CSVVRITEAFF
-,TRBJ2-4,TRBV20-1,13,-,TGCAGTGCTAGTGATTTCGGGGAGGACATTCAGTACTTC,CSASDFGEDIQYF
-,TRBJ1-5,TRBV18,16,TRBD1,TGTGCCAGCTCACCGGGACAGGGATATAGCAATCAGCCCCAGCATTTT,CASSPGQGYSNQPQHF
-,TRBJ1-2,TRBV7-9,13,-,TGTGCCAGCAGCGCGACAGCTAACTATGGCTACACCTTC,CASSATANYGYTF
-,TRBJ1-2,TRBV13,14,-,TGTGCCAGCAGCTTCTTCGGGGAGAAGTATGGCTACACCTTC,CASSFFGEKYGYTF
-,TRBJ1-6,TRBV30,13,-,TGTGCCTGGAGTGGGCAGGGTGATTCACCCCTCCACTTT,CAWSGQGDSPLHF
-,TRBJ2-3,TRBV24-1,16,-,TGTGCCACCAGTGATCGGGGATCAGGAAACACAGATACGCAGTATTTT,CATSDRGSGNTDTQYF
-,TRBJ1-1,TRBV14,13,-,TGTGCCAGCAGCCAGTCTAGGAACACTGAAGCTTTCTTT,CASSQSRNTEAFF
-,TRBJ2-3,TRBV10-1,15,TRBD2,TGCGCCAGCAGTGACGGCGGGGGGATTACAGATACGCAGTATTTT,CASSDGGGITDTQYF
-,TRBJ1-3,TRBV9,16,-,TGTGCCAGCAGCGTAGACCCCAGGGGCGCTGGAAACACCATATATTTT,CASSVDPRGAGNTIYF
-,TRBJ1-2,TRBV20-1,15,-,TGCAGTGCTAGTCTGTCGGGGGACCCCAACTATGGCTACACCTTC,CSASLSGDPNYGYTF
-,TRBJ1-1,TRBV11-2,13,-,TGTGCCAGCAGCTTCGGGAGGAACACTGAAGCTTTCTTT,CASSFGRNTEAFF
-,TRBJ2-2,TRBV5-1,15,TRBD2,TGCGCCAGCAGCCTGGGACTAGCTGGTGTCGGGGAGCTGTTTTTT,CASSLGLAGVGELFF
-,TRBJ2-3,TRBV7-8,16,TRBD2,TGTGCCAGCAGCTTAAATCGAGCGGGGGCCACAGATACGCAGTATTTT,CASSLNRAGATDTQYF
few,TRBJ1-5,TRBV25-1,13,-,TGTGCCAGCAGTGCACAGGGCGATCAGCCCCAGCATTTT,CASSAQGDQPQHF
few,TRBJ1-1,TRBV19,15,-,TGTGCCAGTAGTATTGCTGTGTCAGCAGGCACTGAAGCTTTCTTT,CASSIAVSAGTEAFF
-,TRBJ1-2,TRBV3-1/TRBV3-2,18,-,TGTGCCAGCAGCCAAGAAAGGTGGGGGCCGCCGCTTGATTATGGCTACACCTTC,CASSQERWGPPLDYGYTF
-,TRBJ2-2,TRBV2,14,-,TGTGCCAGCAGTCTTCAAGAAGGGGCCGGGGAGCTGTTTTTT,CASSLQEGAGELFF
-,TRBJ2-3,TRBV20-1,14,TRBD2,TGCAGTGCTAGTTCCAGCGGGGGCTTGACTACGCAGTATTTT,CSASSSGGLTTQYF
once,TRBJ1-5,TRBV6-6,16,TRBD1,TGTGCCAGCAGTCCCAACAGGGGGCGCCGCGATCAGCCCCAGCATTTT,CASSPNRGRRDQPQHF
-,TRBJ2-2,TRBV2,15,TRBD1,TGTGCCAGCAGTGAGGAGGACAGGGCGTCCGGGGAGCTGTTTTTT,CASSEEDRASGELFF
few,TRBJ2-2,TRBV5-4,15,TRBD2,TGTGCCAGCGCACGATTAGCGGGGGGCACCGGGGAGCTGTTTTTT,CASARLAGGTGELFF
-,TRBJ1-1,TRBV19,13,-,TGTGCCAGTAGTTCGACTGGGAACACTGAAGCTTTCTTT,CASSSTGNTEAFF
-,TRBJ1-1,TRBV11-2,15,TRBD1,TGTGCCAGCAGCTTACAACAGGGGAAAAACACTGAAGCTTTCTTT,CASSLQQGKNTEAFF
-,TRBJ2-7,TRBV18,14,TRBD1,TGTGCCAGCTCACCCGACAGGGGGCGGTACGAGCAGTACTTC,CASSPDRGRYEQYF
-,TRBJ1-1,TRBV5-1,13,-,TGCGCCAGCAGCGACGGGATGAACACTGAAGCTTTCTTT,CASSDGMNTEAFF
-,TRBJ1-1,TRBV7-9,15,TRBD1,TGTGCCAGCAGCCGGACAGGGGGCTCCAACACTGAAGCTTTCTTT,CASSRTGGSNTEAFF
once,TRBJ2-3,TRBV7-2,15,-,TGTGCCAGCAGCTTAGGGAGCGGAGGGATAGATACGCAGTATTTT,CASSLGSGGIDTQYF
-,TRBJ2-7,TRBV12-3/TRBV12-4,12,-,TGTGCCAGCAGTATGGACATCTACGAGCAGTACTTC,CASSMDIYEQYF
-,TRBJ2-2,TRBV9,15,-,TGTGCCAGCAGCCGTAGATTATACAGCACCGGGGAGCTGTTTTTT,CASSRRLYSTGELFF
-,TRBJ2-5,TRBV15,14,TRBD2,TGTGCCACCAGCAGAGTACTAGCGTGGGAGACCCAGTACTTC,CATSRVLAWETQYF
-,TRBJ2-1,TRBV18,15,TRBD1,TGTGCCAGCTCACCGACAGGGGGGTCTCCCAATGAGCAGTTCTTC,CASSPTGGSPNEQFF
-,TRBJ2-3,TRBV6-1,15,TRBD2,TGTGCCAGCAGTGAACTAGCGGGGGGGCCAGATACGCAGTATTTT,CASSELAGGPDTQYF
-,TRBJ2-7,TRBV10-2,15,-,TGCGCCAGCAGTGAGTCGTGGTCCTACAGCAACGAGCAGTACTTC,CASSESWSYSNEQYF
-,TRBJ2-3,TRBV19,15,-,TGTGCCAGTAGTATTCTAGCGCGTAGCACAGATACGCAGTATTTT,CASSILARSTDTQYF
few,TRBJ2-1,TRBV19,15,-,TGTGCCAGTAGTATGGACAGCGGCTCCTACAATGAGCAGTTCTTC,CASSMDSGSYNEQFF
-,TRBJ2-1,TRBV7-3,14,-,TGTGCCAGCAGCTTAGAGGGCGGGTACAATGAGCAGTTCTTC,CASSLEGGYNEQFF
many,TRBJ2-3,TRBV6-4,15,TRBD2,TGTGCCAGTAGAGACCGGGGGGGCGCCGCGGATACGCAGTATTTT,CASRDRGGAADTQYF
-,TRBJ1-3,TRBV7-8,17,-,TGTGCCAGCAGCCAAGACCGCCAGGGCCTCAGTGGAAACACCATATATTTT,CASSQDRQGLSGNTIYF
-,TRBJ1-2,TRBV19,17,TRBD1,TGTGCCAGTAGTACCACAGGAAGGACAGGGAGGAACTATGGCTACACCTTC,CASSTTGRTGRNYGYTF
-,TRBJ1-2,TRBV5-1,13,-,TGCGCCAGCAGCTCAACATACGATTATGGCTACACCTTC,CASSSTYDYGYTF
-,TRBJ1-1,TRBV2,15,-,TGTGCCAGCAGTGAGCGTGGACAGCCCAACACTGAAGCTTTCTTT,CASSERGQPNTEAFF
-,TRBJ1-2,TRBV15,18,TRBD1,TGTGCCACCAGCAGAGATCCCGGGACAGGGGGCCTTAACTATGGCTACACCTTC,CATSRDPGTGGLNYGYTF